Below, 9 T cell receptor beta chains from the same sample are listed, as sequenced in a study of blood T cells in healthy people across ages (dated by TCRdb to between 2014 and 2017). Libraries were built with 5' RACE. Sequencing relied on an Illumina HiSeq 2500. A second roughly 7 to 11 cycle PCR used a sample-barcoded 5' primer and a J-beta primer mix. TCRdb reworked the public reads: Q25 trimming with fastp, MiXCR clone assembly, productive beta chains retained. Rows are combined by CDR3 protein, so each entry shows the most common genes and DNA. The sample table shows over a million distinct CDR3 sequences, and 20% to 25% are seen once. The ten largest make up around 0.75% of the sample. A further study also used this sample, focusing on T cells of mothers and their children.

Sequencing was carried out using blood. The receptors here all came from a girl aged 2 to 10 in good health.

This clonotype was picked up many times. This chain uses TRBV27 with TRBJ2-3; D unresolved. In germline, CDR1 is MNHEY, CDR2 SMNVEV (reference sequence). Trimming took off 4 bases at V and 3 bases at J, with 8 bases between the two ends. The CDR3 loop spans 13 amino acids. CDR3 DNA: TGTGCCAGCAGTTGGGTTGGAACAGATACGCAGTATTTT. Translation: CASSWVGTDTQYF.

The chain uses TRBV11-2 and TRBJ2-7; D possibly corresponds to TRBD2 (5 bases). From germline, CDR1 is SGHAT and CDR2 FQNNGV. With 4 bases removed from V and 4 bases from J, the gap between germline ends came to 11 bases. The CDR3 contains 13 residues. Written as DNA, the CDR3 is TGTGCCAGCAGCTCCCGAGGGTGGTACGAGCAGTACTTC. It encodes CASSSRGWYEQYF. Supplemented by reference TRBV11-2 and TRBJ2-7, the full variable domain reads EAGVAQSPRYKIIEKRQSVAFWCNPISGHATLYWYQQILGQGPKLLIQFQNNGVVDDSQLPKDRFSAERLKGVDSTLKIQPAKLEDSAVYLCASSSRGWYEQYFGPGTRLTVT.

This clonotype was seen a few times. The chain links TRBV6-6 to TRBJ1-5, with TRBD1 identical over 7 bases. Germline trimming cut 0 bases from V and 6 bases from J; bases unmatched to any gene: 8. CDR1 and CDR2 (germline): MNHNY, SVGAGI (reference sequence). CDR3 size: 16 residues. The CDR3 DNA is TGTGCCAGCAGTTACTCGGCAGGGGGTAAAGGTCAGCCCCAGCATTTT. Its translation is CASSYSAGGKGQPQHF.

The V and J genes are TRBV20-1 and TRBJ2-1; a possible D gene is TRBD2 (5 bases). The CDR3 is 11 amino acids. From germline, CDR1 is DFQATT and CDR2 SNEGSKA (reference sequence). Trimming removed 8 bases at V and 5 bases at J, with 10 bases between. The CDR3 region is CSSGENNEQFF. CDR3 nucleotides: TGCAGTTCTGGGGAGAACAATGAGCAGTTCTTC.

V is TRBV7-2 and J is TRBJ2-1; no clear D gene. The J call may be wrong; the DNA end is better matched by TRBJ2-7. Germline V lookup: CDR1 SGHTA, CDR2 FQGNSA. The CDR3 extends over 14 amino acids. The CDR3: CASSFYTDGVEQYF. The CDR3 DNA sequence: TGTGCCAGCAGCTTTTATACAGATGGGGTCGAGCAGTACTTC.

The chain uses TRBV7-3 and TRBJ2-1; possible D gene TRBD2, 6 bases. The V end was cut by 5 bases, the J end by 8 bases, with 16 bases between. This CDR3 is 14 amino acids long. The germline CDR1 and CDR2 sequences are SGHTA and FQGTGA. The CDR3 protein is CASSGQGGFDEQFF. The CDR3 DNA reads as TGTGCCAGCAGCGGGCAGGGAGGTTTCGATGAGCAGTTCTTC.

V gene TRBV10-3 combines with J gene TRBJ1-2, with D perhaps TRBD1 (5 bases). Trimming stripped 3 bases from V and 5 bases from J, with 13 bases between. The CDR3 is made up of 14 amino acids. Germline-derived CDR1 and CDR2 are ENHRY and SYGVKD. The CDR3 sequence is CAISEGDGVYGYTF. CDR3 bases: TGTGCCATCAGTGAAGGGGATGGAGTTTATGGCTACACCTTC.

Comment on this clonotype: The junction departs from germline at one end; a sequencing error may be responsible. This chain joins TRBV20-1 and TRBJ1-3; TRBD1 matches at 8 bases. CDR3 length: 16 amino acids. In germline, CDR1 is DFQATT, CDR2 SNEGSKA (reference sequence). The CDR3 coding sequence is TGCAGTGCTAGGGTGGCGACAGGGGAAGGTGGAAGCACCATATATTTT. Translating it yields CSARVATGEGGSTIYF.

The sample holds one count of this clonotype. The CDR3 loop reads CSVPAPGTNRQPQHF. The DNA for the CDR3 is TGCAGTGTCCCTGCCCCGGGGACAAATCGTCAGCCCCAGCATTTT. This chain uses TRBV20-1 with TRBJ1-5; TRBD1 might be the D (6 bases). Germline lookup yields CDR1 DFQATT and CDR2 SNEGSKA (reference sequence). The CDR3 consists of 15 residues. The germline V and J ends were trimmed by 7 bases and 6 bases, with 22 bases remaining between them.